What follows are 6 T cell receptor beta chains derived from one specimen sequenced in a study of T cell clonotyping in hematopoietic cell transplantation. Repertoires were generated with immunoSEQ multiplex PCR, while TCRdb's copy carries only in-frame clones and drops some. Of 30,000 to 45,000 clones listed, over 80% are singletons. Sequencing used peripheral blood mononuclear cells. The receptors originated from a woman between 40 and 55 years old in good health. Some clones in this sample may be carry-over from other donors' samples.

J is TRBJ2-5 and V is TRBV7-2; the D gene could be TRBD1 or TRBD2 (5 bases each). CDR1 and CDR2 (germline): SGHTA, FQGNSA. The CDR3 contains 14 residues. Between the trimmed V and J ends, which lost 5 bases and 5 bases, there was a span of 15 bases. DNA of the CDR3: TGTGCCAGCAGCCCCAGCCCAGGGACGGAGACCCAGTACTTC. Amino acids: CASSPSPGTETQYF.

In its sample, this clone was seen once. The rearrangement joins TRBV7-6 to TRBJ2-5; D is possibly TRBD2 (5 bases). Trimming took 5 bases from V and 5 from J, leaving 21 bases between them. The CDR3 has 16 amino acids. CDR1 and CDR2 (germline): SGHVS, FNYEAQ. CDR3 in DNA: TGTGCCAGCAGCCCGCGGGCAGGACCCCAGGAGGAGACCCAGTACTTC. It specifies CASSPRAGPQEETQYF.

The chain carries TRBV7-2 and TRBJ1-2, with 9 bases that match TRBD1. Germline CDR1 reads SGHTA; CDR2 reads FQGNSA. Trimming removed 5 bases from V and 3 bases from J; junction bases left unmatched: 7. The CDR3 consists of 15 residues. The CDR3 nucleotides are TGTGCCAGCAGCCGAATCACAGGGGGCGACTATGGCTACACCTTC. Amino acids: CASSRITGGDYGYTF.

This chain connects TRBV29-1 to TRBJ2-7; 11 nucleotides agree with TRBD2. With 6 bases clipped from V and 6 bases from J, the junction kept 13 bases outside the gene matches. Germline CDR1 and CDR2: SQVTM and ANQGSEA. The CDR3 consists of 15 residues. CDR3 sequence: CSVDSGRALLGEQYF. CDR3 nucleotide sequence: TGCAGCGTCGATAGCGGGAGGGCCCTGTTGGGCGAGCAGTACTTC.

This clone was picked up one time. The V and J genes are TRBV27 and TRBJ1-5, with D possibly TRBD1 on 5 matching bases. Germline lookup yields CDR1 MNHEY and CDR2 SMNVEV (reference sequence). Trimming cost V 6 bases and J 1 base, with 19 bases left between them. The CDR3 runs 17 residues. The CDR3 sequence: CASRPRGDPMSNQPQHF. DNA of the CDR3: TGTGCCAGCAGGCCCCGGGGGGACCCCATGAGCAATCAGCCCCAGCATTTT.

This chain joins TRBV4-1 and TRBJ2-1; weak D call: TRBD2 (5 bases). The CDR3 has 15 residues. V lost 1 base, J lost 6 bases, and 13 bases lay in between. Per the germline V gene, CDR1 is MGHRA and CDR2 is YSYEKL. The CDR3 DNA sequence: TGCGCCAGCAGCCAAGTTGAACTAGTATCCAATGAGCAGTTCTTC. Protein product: CASSQVELVSNEQFF.